The 10 T cell receptor beta chains presented below share a single source sample, sequenced in a study of OX40 agonist ivuxolimab in advanced cancers. The protocol was immunoSEQ multiplex PCR, while the TCRdb copy is restricted to in-frame clones and leaves out a portion. The profile shows tens of thousands of clones, 90% of them singletons. Specimen: CD4+ or CD8+ T cells sorted from blood, collected in a trial of the OX40 agonist ivuxolimab. These receptor sequences come from an adult with an advanced solid tumor such as melanoma, head and neck, liver or kidney cancer.

This sequence joins TRBV18 and TRBJ2-3, with TRBD1 matching 8 bases. Germline trimming cut 3 bases from V and 6 bases from J; bases unmatched to any gene: 5. The length of the CDR3 is 14 residues. The germline V gene encodes CDR1 KGHSH and CDR2 LQKENI. CDR3 residues: CASSPGTGGDTQYF. The CDR3 DNA is TGTGCCAGCTCACCGGGGACAGGCGGGGATACGCAGTATTTT.

The chain uses TRBV28 and TRBJ1-5; D is unclear. V lost 4 bases and J lost 0, with 10 bases in between. Germline CDR1 reads MDHEN; CDR2 reads SYDVKM. This CDR3 region has 15 residues. The CDR3 DNA sequence: TGTGCCAGCAGTTCCGACGAGAATAGCAATCAGCCCCAGCATTTT. Its translation: CASSSDENSNQPQHF.

CDR3 in DNA: TGTGCCAGCAGCGTAGCAGCGGGAGGGGGCACAGATACGCAGTATTTT. As protein: CASSVAAGGGTDTQYF. The gene calls are TRBV9 and TRBJ2-3; 10 bases are a match to TRBD2. The CDR3 totals 16 residues. The V segment lost 0 bases and the J segment 1 base; nucleotides outside the gene matches: 2. CDR1 SGDLS and CDR2 YYNGEE come from the germline V gene.

The chain carries TRBV9 and TRBJ2-1; 10 bases are a match to TRBD2. The CDR3 covers 15 residues. Germline lookup yields CDR1 SGDLS and CDR2 YYNGEE. Trimming at V came to 3 bases and at J to 1 base, leaving 1 base not matched to a gene. The CDR3 region is CASSGLAGSYNEQFF. CDR3 nucleotide sequence: TGTGCCAGCAGCGGACTAGCGGGTTCCTACAATGAGCAGTTCTTC.

The chain recombines TRBV5-1 with TRBJ2-5; 12 positions match TRBD2. With V trimmed by 4 bases and J by 2 bases, 3 bases remained unmatched. CDR3 length equals 15 residues. Germline V gene data show CDR1 as SGHRS and CDR2 as YFSETQ. The CDR3 reads CASSPGLAGQETQYF. For the CDR3, the DNA is TGCGCCAGCAGCCCAGGACTAGCGGGACAAGAGACCCAGTACTTC.

V usage is TRBV21-1 and J usage is TRBJ2-5; the listed D gene, TRBD1, was not tested against the DNA. TRBV21-1 is recorded as a pseudogene. The CDR3 runs to 16 residues. DNA of the CDR3: TGTGCCAGCAGCAAAACGCCGGGACAAAGTGCAGAGACCCAGTACTTC. It specifies CASSKTPGQSAETQYF.

V is TRBV5-6 and J is TRBJ1-1; a possible D gene is TRBD1 (5 bases). Trimming left V 1 base short and J 0 bases short, with 7 bases between. From germline, CDR1 is SGHDT and CDR2 YYEEEE. This CDR3 contains 14 residues. The CDR3 nucleotides are TGTGCCAGCAGCTTGTTCAGGGTGAACACTGAAGCTTTCTTT. Translation: CASSLFRVNTEAFF.

The rearrangement joins TRBV6-4 to TRBJ1-1; D unresolved. The CDR3 runs to 13 residues. Germline lookup yields CDR1 MRHNA and CDR2 SNTAGT. V lost 4 bases and J lost 1, with 7 bases in between. CDR3 region: CASSVQRNTEAFF. The CDR3 DNA reads TGTGCCAGCAGTGTCCAAAGGAACACTGAAGCTTTCTTT.

This chain uses TRBV11-3 with TRBJ2-1; D might be TRBD2 (7 bases). CDR1 and CDR2 (germline): SGHNT, YENEEA. The CDR3 runs 11 residues. V lost 7 bases to trimming and J lost 9 bases, with 10 bases between them. CDR3 DNA sequence: TGTGCCAGCAAGGGAGGGGGTGAGCAGTTCTTC. Translating gives CASKGGGEQFF.

CDR3 bases: TGTGCCAGTAGCACCTCGGGCCCTATCGCAACAGATACGCAGTATTTT. Encoded protein: CASSTSGPIATDTQYF. This chain uses TRBV19 with TRBJ2-3; D not certain. CDR3 length equals 16 residues. Germline-derived CDR1 and CDR2 are LNHDA and SQIVND (reference sequence). V dropped 6 bases and J dropped 3 bases, with 19 bases sitting between them.